The source of this T cell receptor (beta chain) is a study of T cell responses to AZD1222 COVID-19 vaccine. Overall study context: Pooling of second doses given at about 4 or about 12 weeks was done. Regarding the study as a whole: Females outnumbered males among donors, who were mostly white British; clonal diversity was possibly underestimated. Breadth and depth of Spike-specific TCRs rose after two AZD1222 doses.

Assay: immunoSEQ multiplex PCR; the TCRdb copy retains only in-frame clones and omits some. The sample lists about 99,000 clones; around 89% were seen once. A remark on this clone: Its antigen is undetermined.

This CDR3 is 16 amino acids long. CDR1 and CDR2 from the germline V gene are ENHRY and SYGVKD. The J segment lost 4 bases and the V segment lost 6 bases, leaving 9 bases of the junction unmatched. The TCR was taken from an adult in good health. The chain links TRBV10-3 to TRBJ2-2; 9 bases line up with TRBD1. The sequencing here drew on peripheral blood, taken on day 0 of AZD1222 vaccination. CDR3 region: CAIRNYRGLGTGELFF. In DNA, the CDR3 is TGTGCCATCAGAAACTACAGGGGGCTCGGCACCGGGGAGCTGTTTTTT.